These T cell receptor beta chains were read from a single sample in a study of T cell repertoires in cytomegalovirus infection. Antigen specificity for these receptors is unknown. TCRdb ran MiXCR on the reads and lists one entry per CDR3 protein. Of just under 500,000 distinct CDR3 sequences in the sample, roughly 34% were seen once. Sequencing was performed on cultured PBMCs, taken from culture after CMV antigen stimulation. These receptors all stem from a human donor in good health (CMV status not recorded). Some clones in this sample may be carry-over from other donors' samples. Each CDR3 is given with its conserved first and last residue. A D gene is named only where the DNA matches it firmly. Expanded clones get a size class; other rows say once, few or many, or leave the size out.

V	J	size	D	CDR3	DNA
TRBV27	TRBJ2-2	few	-	CASSLWNGELFF	TGTGCCAGCAGTTTATGGAACGGGGAGCTGTTTTTT
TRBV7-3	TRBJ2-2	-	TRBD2	CASGTTTPGELFF	TGTGCCAGCGGGACTACAACCCCCGGGGAGCTGTTTTTT
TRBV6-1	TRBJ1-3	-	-	CASDKTGSGNTIYF	TGTGCCAGCGACAAAACAGGGTCTGGAAACACCATATATTTT
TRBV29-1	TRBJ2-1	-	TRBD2	CSVGLAGQTYNEQFF	TGCAGCGTGGGACTAGCGGGCCAAACCTACAATGAGCAGTTCTTC
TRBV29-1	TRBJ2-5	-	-	CSVETGARETQYF	TGCAGCGTTGAGACGGGAGCCAGAGAGACCCAGTACTTC
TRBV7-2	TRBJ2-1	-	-	CASSLVWGYENNEQFF	TGTGCCAGCAGCTTAGTGTGGGGTTACGAAAACAATGAGCAGTTCTTC
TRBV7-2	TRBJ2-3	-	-	CASSLDVVTDTQYF	TGTGCCAGCAGCTTAGATGTCGTCACAGATACGCAGTATTTT
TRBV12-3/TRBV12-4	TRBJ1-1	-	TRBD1	CASTLGQGTEAFF	TGTGCCAGCACCCTGGGACAGGGCACTGAAGCTTTCTTT
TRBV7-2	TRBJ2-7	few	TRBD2	CASSLAHSGGPWEQYF	TGTGCCAGCAGCTTAGCGCATTCGGGAGGGCCGTGGGAGCAGTACTTC
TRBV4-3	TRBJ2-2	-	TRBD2	CASSQGTGTRSGELFF	TGCGCCAGCAGCCAAGGCACCGGGACTAGGTCCGGGGAGCTGTTTTTT
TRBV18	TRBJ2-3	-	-	CASSPPLGTDTQYF	TGTGCCAGCTCACCTCCCCTAGGCACAGATACGCAGTATTTT
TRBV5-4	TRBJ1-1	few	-	CASSSQGGRGTEAFF	TGTGCCAGCAGCTCCCAAGGTGGCCGGGGCACTGAAGCTTTCTTT
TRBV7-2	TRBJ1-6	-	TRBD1	CASSRGTGAVSPHHF	TGTGCCAGCAGCCGTGGGACAGGGGCTGTTTCACCCCACCACTTT
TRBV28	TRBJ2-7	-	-	CASSGIYEQYF	TGTGCCAGCAGTGGAATATACGAGCAGTACTTC
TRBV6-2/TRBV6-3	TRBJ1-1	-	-	CASSPLRPNTEAFF	TGTGCCAGCAGTCCTCTCCGTCCGAACACTGAAGCTTTCTTT
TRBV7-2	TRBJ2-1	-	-	CASSLAYDRPQFF	TGTGCCAGCAGCTTAGCGTATGACAGGCCGCAGTTCTTC
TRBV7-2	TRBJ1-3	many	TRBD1	CASSSRRQGDTIYF	TGTGCCAGCAGCTCGAGAAGACAGGGGGATACCATATATTTT
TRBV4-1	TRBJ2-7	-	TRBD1	CASSQERTGRTYEQYF	TGCGCCAGCAGCCAGGAAAGGACAGGACGCACCTACGAGCAGTACTTC
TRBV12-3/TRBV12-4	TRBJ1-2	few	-	CASSLPGVGGYTF	TGTGCCAGCAGTTTACCCGGGGTGGGGGGCTACACCTTC
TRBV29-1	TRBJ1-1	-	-	CSVVDREMNTEAFF	TGCAGCGTTGTGGACAGAGAGATGAACACTGAAGCTTTCTTT
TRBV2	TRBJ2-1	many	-	CASSEVGGMSEQFF	TGTGCCAGCAGTGAGGTAGGGGGTATGAGTGAGCAGTTCTTC
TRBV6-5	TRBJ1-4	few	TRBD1	CASSYSGQGRGPNEKLFF	TGTGCCAGCAGTTACTCGGGACAGGGACGCGGTCCTAATGAAAAACTGTTTTTT
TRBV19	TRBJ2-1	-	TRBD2	CASSTGGSGVNHNEQFF	TGTGCCAGTAGTACGGGGGGGAGCGGAGTCAACCACAATGAGCAGTTCTTC
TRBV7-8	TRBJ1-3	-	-	CASTLGGGSGNTIYF	TGTGCCAGCACCCTCGGGGGAGGCTCTGGAAACACCATATATTTT
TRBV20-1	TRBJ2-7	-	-	CSARWRDSYEQYF	TGCAGTGCTAGGTGGCGGGACTCCTACGAGCAGTACTTC
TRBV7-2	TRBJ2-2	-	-	CASSLVDMGTGELFF	TGTGCCAGCAGCTTAGTAGATATGGGCACCGGGGAGCTGTTTTTT
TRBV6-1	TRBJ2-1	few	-	CASSKSTGAGYYNEQFF	TGTGCCAGCAGTAAGTCGACCGGGGCGGGATACTACAATGAGCAGTTCTTC
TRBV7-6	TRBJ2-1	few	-	CASSLGQGQDEQFF	TGTGCCAGCAGCTTAGGGCAGGGTCAAGATGAGCAGTTCTTC
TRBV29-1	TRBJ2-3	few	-	CSVLTGTSSTDTQYF	TGCAGCGTTCTAACCGGGACAAGCAGCACAGATACGCAGTATTTT
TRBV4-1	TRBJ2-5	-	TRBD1	CASSQRRDRGETQYF	TGCGCCAGCAGCCAGCGTCGGGACAGGGGGGAGACCCAGTACTTC
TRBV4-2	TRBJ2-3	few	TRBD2	CASSQVASGNGVDTQYF	TGTGCCAGCAGCCAAGTGGCTAGCGGGAATGGGGTAGATACGCAGTATTTT
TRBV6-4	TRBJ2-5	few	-	CASSRELQETQYF	TGTGCCAGCTCCCGCGAACTACAAGAGACCCAGTACTTC
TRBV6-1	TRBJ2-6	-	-	CASSGGSSSGANVLTF	TGTGCCAGCAGTGGTGGGTCGAGCTCTGGGGCCAACGTCCTGACTTTC
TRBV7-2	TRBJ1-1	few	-	CASSWTPGPSTEAFF	TGTGCCAGCAGCTGGACCCCGGGGCCGAGCACTGAAGCTTTCTTT
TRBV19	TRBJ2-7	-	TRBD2	CASSDSGLAGVIHEQYF	TGTGCCAGTAGCGACTCCGGACTAGCGGGAGTAATTCACGAGCAGTACTTC
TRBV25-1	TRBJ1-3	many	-	CASSEEQGQSGNTIYF	TGTGCCAGCAGTGAAGAGCAGGGGCAGTCTGGAAACACCATATATTTT
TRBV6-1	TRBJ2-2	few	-	CASRQRPAGLAGELFF	TGTGCCAGCAGACAGCGCCCCGCGGGGTTAGCCGGGGAGCTGTTTTTT
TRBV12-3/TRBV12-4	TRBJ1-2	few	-	CASSRTDGSGYTF	TGTGCCAGCAGTAGGACAGATGGGAGTGGCTACACCTTC
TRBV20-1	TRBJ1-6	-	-	CSARDAGSSYNSPLHF	TGCAGTGCTAGAGATGCCGGCAGCTCCTATAATTCACCCCTCCACTTT
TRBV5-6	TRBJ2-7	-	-	CASSLGGAEGEQYF	TGTGCCAGCAGCTTGGGAGGGGCCGAAGGCGAGCAGTACTTC
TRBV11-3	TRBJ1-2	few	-	CASSSGSPDGYTF	TGTGCCAGCAGCTCTGGGTCACCAGATGGCTACACCTTC
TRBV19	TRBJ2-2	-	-	CASSIRTHTNRELFF	TGTGCCAGTAGTATAAGGACCCACACGAACCGGGAGCTGTTTTTT
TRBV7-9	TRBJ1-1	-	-	CASSPSLYQGNTEAFF	TGTGCCAGCAGCCCTTCTTTATACCAGGGAAACACTGAAGCTTTCTTT
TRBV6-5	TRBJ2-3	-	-	CASSYNADTQYF	TGTGCCAGCAGTTACAACGCAGATACGCAGTATTTT
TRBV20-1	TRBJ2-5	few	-	CSASVDQETQYF	TGCAGTGCTAGTGTGGACCAAGAGACCCAGTACTTC
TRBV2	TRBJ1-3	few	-	CASSPDSSGNTIYF	TGTGCCAGCAGCCCGGACAGCTCTGGAAACACCATATATTTT